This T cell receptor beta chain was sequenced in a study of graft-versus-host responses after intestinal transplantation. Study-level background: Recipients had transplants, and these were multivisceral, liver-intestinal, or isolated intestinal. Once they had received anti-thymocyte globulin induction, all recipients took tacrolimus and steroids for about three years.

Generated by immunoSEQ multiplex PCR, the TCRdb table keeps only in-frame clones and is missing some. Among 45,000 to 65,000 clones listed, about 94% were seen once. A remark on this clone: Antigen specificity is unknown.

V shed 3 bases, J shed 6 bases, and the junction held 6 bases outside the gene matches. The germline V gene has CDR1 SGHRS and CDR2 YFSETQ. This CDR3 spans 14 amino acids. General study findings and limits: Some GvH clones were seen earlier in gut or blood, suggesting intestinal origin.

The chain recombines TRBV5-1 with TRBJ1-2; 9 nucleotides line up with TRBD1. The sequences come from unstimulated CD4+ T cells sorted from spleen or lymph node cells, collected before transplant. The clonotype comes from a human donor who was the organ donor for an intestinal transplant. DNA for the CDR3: TGCGCCAGCAGCTGGAACAGGGGGCGGGATGGCTACACCTTC. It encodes CASSWNRGRDGYTF.